The next 15 T cell receptor beta chains were all read from a single sample in a study of identical twins. TCRdb re-derived calls from the 5' RACE reads in MiXCR, one entry per CDR3 protein. The repertoire consists of hundreds of thousands of distinct CDR3 sequences, with approximately 9% occurring once and the leading ten covering about 5.5%. The material sequenced was memory (CD45RO+) T cells sorted from blood. These receptors all come from a young woman in good health.

The chain recombines TRBV3-1 with TRBJ2-5; 9 nucleotides agree with TRBD2. V gave up 2 bases and J gave up 2 bases; unmatched junction bases: 3. Germline-derived CDR1 and CDR2 are LGHDT and YNNKEL (reference sequence). The CDR3 has 15 residues. CDR3 bases: TGTGCCAGCAGCCAATTCGCGGGAGGGCAAGAGACCCAGTACTTC. As protein: CASSQFAGGQETQYF.

This clonotype has only a few counts. The V and J genes are TRBV3-1 and TRBJ2-1, with D perhaps TRBD2 (5 bases). This CDR3 comprises 16 residues. CDR1 is LGHDT, CDR2 YNNKEL, per germline (reference sequence). The germline V and J ends were trimmed by 1 base and 0 bases, with 10 bases remaining between them. CDR3 protein: CASSQGGLTSYNEQFF. CDR3 nucleotide sequence: TGTGCCAGCAGCCAAGGAGGGTTGACCTCCTACAATGAGCAGTTCTTC.

This clonotype was detected a few times. V and J are TRBV18 and TRBJ2-5; D possibly uses TRBD1 or TRBD2 (6 bases each). V lost 3 bases and J lost 5, with 16 bases in between. Germline V CDR1 and CDR2: KGHSH, LQKENI. This CDR3 region has 15 residues. CDR3 DNA: TGTGCCAGCTCACCCGGACTACAGGGAGAGGAGACCCAGTACTTC. This translates into CASSPGLQGEETQYF. Using reference TRBV18 and TRBJ2-5 for the parts outside the CDR3, the full variable domain is NAGVMQNPRHLVRRRGQEARLRCSPMKGHSHVYWYRQLPEEGLKFMVYLQKENIIDESGMPKERFSAEFPKEGPSILRIQQVVRGDSAAYFCASSPGLQGEETQYFGPGTRLLVL.

The chain is built from TRBV15 and TRBJ2-1, with 15 bases aligning to TRBD2. The V and J ends lost 4 bases and 9 bases, in that order; junction bases with no gene match: 4. This CDR3 is 15 amino acids long. Per germline, CDR1 LNHNV and CDR2 YYDKDF (reference sequence). As DNA, the CDR3 is TGTGCCACCAGCAAATGGACTAGCGGGAGGGGTGAGCAGTTCTTC. It is translated as CATSKWTSGRGEQFF.

This clonotype was detected ten times or more. This sequence joins TRBV5-1 and TRBJ2-7; tentatively, D is TRBD1 or TRBD2 (5 bases each). From germline, CDR1 is SGHRS and CDR2 YFSETQ. The V and J ends lost 0 bases and 7 bases respectively, with 17 bases between them. There are 15 residues in the CDR3. CDR3 region: CASSLEGPELGEQYF. The CDR3 nucleotides read TGCGCCAGCAGCTTGGAGGGACCCGAACTAGGGGAGCAGTACTTC.

This clonotype was observed many times. The rearrangement links TRBV28 to TRBJ2-3; 10 bases map to TRBD2. Germline values: CDR1 MDHEN, CDR2 SYDVKM. CDR3 size: 15 residues. Germline trimming cut 6 bases from V and 1 base from J; bases unmatched to any gene: 4. The CDR3 bases are TGTGCCAGCAGCGCCGGGACTAGCGGCACAGATACGCAGTATTTT. Amino acid sequence: CASSAGTSGTDTQYF.

This clonotype was picked up a small number of times. The chain uses TRBV12-3 or TRBV12-4 and TRBJ1-2; tentatively, D is TRBD1 (5 bases). V lost 7 bases and J 3 bases, leaving 21 bases between the germline ends. This CDR3 is 16 amino acids long. The DNA for the CDR3 is TGTGCCAGCACCCGGGGACGTGGAGGGTCGGACTATGGCTACACCTTC. It translates to CASTRGRGGSDYGYTF.

J is TRBJ2-5 and V is TRBV7-2; D might be TRBD1 (5 bases). The V end lost 2 bases, the J end lost 1 base, and 8 bases lay between the germline ends. In germline, CDR1 is SGHTA, CDR2 FQGNSA. This CDR3 has 14 amino acids. The CDR3 coding sequence is TGTGCCAGCAGCTTATCAGGGTCCCAAGAGACCCAGTACTTC. Translation: CASSLSGSQETQYF.

The rearrangement links TRBV15 to TRBJ2-3, with 10 bases matching TRBD1. Germline CDR1 LNHNV, CDR2 YYDKDF (reference sequence). V was clipped by 0 bases and J by 5 bases; unmatched bases: 5. The CDR3 length is 16 residues. This CDR3 reads CATSRDGTGVRDTQYF. The CDR3 region has the DNA TGTGCCACCAGCAGAGACGGGACAGGGGTTAGAGATACGCAGTATTTT.

This clonotype came up many times. V gene TRBV5-5 combines with J gene TRBJ2-1; TRBD2 agrees at 11 bases. J gave up 4 bases and V 3 bases, and 12 bases lay outside the gene matches. The germline V gene has CDR1 SGHKS and CDR2 YYEKEE (reference sequence). The CDR3 is 18 residues long. In nucleotides, the CDR3 is TGTGCCAGCAGCTATGCCCCCTCCATAGCGGGGGGGTACAATGAGCAGTTCTTC. Encoded protein: CASSYAPSIAGGYNEQFF.

The genes are TRBV10-3 and TRBJ2-5, with TRBD2 matching over 9 bases. The CDR3 is 11 amino acids. The V segment lost 8 bases and the J segment 6 bases; nucleotides outside the gene matches: 1. CDR1 and CDR2 (germline): ENHRY, SYGVKD. The CDR3 sequence is CAIAGGKTQYF. The CDR3 DNA is TGTGCCATCGCGGGGGGGAAGACCCAGTACTTC.

V gene TRBV24-1 combines with J gene TRBJ2-7; 11 bases are shared with TRBD2. The CDR3 runs 16 residues. V lost 8 bases to trimming and J lost 2 bases; unmatched junction nucleotides: 10. CDR1 is KGHDR, CDR2 SFDVKD, per germline. This CDR3 is CATKFDQTSGTYEQYF. In nucleotides, the CDR3 is TGTGCCACCAAGTTTGACCAGACTAGCGGGACCTACGAGCAGTACTTC.

V usage is TRBV2 and J usage is TRBJ2-5, with D uncertain. Trimming took 2 bases from V and 4 from J, leaving 8 bases between them. CDR3 length equals 13 residues. From germline, CDR1 is SNHLY and CDR2 FYNNEI. This CDR3 is CASSERERETQYF. The CDR3 coding sequence is TGTGCCAGCAGTGAACGCGAAAGAGAGACCCAGTACTTC.

Only a few counts were recorded for this clonotype. The V call is TRBV5-1, the J call TRBJ1-2; 9 bases map to TRBD1. The CDR3 runs to 14 residues. Germline V gene sequence: CDR1 SGHRS, CDR2 YFSETQ. The trim removed 0 bases at V and 7 bases at J, leaving 4 bases unmatched. CDR3: CASSLEQGARGYTF. CDR3 nucleotide sequence: TGCGCCAGCAGCTTGGAACAGGGGGCGCGTGGCTACACCTTC.

This clonotype has at least ten counts. This chain joins TRBV4-2 and TRBJ1-2; no clear D. Trimming stripped 3 bases from V and 8 bases from J, with 10 bases between. Germline CDR1 is LGHNA and CDR2 is YNFKEQ. This CDR3 contains 12 residues. CDR3 loop: CASSHGSLGYTF. The CDR3, as DNA: TGTGCCAGCAGCCACGGATCGCTCGGCTACACCTTC.